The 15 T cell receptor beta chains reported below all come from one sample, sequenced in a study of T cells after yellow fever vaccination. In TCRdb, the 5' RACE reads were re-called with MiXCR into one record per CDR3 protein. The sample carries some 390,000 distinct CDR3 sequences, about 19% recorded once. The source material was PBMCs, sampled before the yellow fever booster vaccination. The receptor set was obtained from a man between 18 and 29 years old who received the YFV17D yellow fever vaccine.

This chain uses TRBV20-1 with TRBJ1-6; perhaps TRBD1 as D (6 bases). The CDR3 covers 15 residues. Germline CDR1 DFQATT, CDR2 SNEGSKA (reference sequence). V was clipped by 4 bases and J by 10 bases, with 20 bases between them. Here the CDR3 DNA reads TGCAGTGCTACGAGCTTGGGGGCAGGGGACTCACCCCTCCACTTT. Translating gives CSATSLGAGDSPLHF.

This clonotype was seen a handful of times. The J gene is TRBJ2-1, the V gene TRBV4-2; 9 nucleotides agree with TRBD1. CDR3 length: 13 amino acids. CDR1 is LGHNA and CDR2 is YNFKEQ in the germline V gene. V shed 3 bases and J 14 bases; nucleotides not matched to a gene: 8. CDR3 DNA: TGTGCCAGCAGCCAGGACGGACAGGGGAAGGAGTTCTTC. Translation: CASSQDGQGKEFF.

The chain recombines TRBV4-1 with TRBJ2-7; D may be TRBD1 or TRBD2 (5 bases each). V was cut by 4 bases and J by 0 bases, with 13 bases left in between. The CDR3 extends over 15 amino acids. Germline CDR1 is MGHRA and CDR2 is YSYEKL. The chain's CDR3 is CASSPRVGDSYEQYF. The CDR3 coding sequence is TGCGCCAGCAGCCCCCGGGTGGGGGACTCCTACGAGCAGTACTTC.

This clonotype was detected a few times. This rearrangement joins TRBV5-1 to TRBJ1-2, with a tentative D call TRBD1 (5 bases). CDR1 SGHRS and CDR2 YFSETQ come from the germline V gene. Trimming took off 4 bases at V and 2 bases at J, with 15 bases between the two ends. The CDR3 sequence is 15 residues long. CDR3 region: CASSPTGEGNYGYTF. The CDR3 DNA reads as TGCGCCAGCAGCCCTACGGGGGAAGGGAACTATGGCTACACCTTC.

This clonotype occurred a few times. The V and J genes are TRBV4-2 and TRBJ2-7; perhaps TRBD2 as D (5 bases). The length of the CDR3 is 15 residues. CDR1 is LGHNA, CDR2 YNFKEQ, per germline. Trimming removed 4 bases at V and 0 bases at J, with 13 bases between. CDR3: CASSPNWTPSYEQYF. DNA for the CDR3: TGTGCCAGCAGCCCGAACTGGACTCCCTCCTACGAGCAGTACTTC.

The CDR3 DNA sequence: TGTGCCAGCAGTTTAGGACTGATGGAAAGTGAGCAGTTCTTC. It specifies CASSLGLMESEQFF. The rearrangement uses TRBV12-3 or TRBV12-4 and TRBJ2-1; no reliable D call. V lost 1 base to trimming and J lost 9 bases, with 13 bases between them. The CDR3 is 14 amino acids.

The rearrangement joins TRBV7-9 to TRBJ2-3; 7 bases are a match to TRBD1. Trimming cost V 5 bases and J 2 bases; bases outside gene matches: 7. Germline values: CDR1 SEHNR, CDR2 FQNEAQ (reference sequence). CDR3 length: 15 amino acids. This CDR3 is CASSQGQESTDTQYF. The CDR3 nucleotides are TGTGCCAGCAGCCAAGGACAGGAGTCCACAGATACGCAGTATTTT. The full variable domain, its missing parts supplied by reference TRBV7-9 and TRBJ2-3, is DTGVSQNPRHKITKRGQNVTFRCDPISEHNRLYWYRQTLGQGPEFLTYFQNEAQLEKSRLLSDRFSAERPKGSFSTLEIQRTEQGDSAMYLCASSQGQESTDTQYFGPGTRLTVL.

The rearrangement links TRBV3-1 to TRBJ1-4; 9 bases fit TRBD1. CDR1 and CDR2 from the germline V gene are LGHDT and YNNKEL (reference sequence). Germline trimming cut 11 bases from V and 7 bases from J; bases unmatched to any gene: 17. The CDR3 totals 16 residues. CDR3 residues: CAGSKQGARIIEKLFF. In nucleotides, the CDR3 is TGTGCCGGATCGAAACAGGGGGCGCGTATCATTGAAAAACTGTTTTTT.

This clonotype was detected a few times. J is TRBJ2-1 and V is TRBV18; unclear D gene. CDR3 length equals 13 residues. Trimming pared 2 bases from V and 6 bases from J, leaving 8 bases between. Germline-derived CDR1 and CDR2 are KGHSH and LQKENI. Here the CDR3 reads CASSPIAGNEQFF. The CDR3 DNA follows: TGTGCCAGCTCACCAATAGCCGGCAATGAGCAGTTCTTC.

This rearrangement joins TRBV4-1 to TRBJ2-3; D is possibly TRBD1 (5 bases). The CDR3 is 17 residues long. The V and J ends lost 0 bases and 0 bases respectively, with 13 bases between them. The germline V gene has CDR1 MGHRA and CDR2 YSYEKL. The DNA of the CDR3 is TGCGCCAGCAGCCAAGATCAGCAGGGTACTAGCACAGATACGCAGTATTTT. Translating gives CASSQDQQGTSTDTQYF.

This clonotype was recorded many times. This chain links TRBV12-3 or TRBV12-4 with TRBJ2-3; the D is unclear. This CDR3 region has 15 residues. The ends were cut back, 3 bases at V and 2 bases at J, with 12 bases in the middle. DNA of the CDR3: TGTGCCAGCAGTTTTGGGTCAGGCCTCACAGATACGCAGTATTTT. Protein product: CASSFGSGLTDTQYF.

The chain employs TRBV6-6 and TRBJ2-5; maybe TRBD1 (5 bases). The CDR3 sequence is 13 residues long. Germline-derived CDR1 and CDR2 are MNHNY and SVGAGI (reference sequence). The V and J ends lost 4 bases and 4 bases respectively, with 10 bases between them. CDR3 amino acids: CASSSREGETQYF. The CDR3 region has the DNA TGTGCCAGCAGTTCCAGGGAAGGAGAGACCCAGTACTTC.

The CDR3 protein is CASSSSGAGMHTDTQYF. CDR3 DNA: TGTGCCAGCAGTTCATCTGGAGCGGGGATGCACACAGATACGCAGTATTTT. This chain uses TRBV28 with TRBJ2-3; 7 bases are shared with TRBD2. The CDR3 has 17 amino acids. CDR1 is MDHEN and CDR2 is SYDVKM in the germline V gene. After removal of 4 bases from V and 2 bases from J, the junction contained 12 bases not matched to a gene.

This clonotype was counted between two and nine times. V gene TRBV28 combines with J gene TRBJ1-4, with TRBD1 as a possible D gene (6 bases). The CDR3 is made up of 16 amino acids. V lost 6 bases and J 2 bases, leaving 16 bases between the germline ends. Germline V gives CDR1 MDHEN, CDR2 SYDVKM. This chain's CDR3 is CASSSLGGGTNEKLFF. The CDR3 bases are TGTGCCAGCAGCTCGTTAGGGGGAGGGACTAATGAAAAACTGTTTTTT.

CDR3 nucleotide sequence: TGTGCCAGCAGCCAAGTGGAGGGGGCCGGATCCTCACCCCTCCACTTT. The encoded protein is CASSQVEGAGSSPLHF. The V and J genes are TRBV4-2 and TRBJ1-6; TRBD1 agrees at 7 bases. Trimming cost V 1 base and J 10 bases; bases outside gene matches: 10. Germline CDR1 LGHNA, CDR2 YNFKEQ. The CDR3 sequence is 16 residues long.